This is a list of T cell receptor beta chains from one sample in a study of blood T cell repertoires in COVID-19. Data came from immunoSEQ multiplex PCR; TCRdb stores just in-frame clones and leaves some out. The table records some 140,000 clones, roughly 83% of them present only once. The sequencing sample was made of PBMCs or T cells enriched from blood (not recorded which). These receptors all stem from a man aged 40-49 years with acute COVID-19. Both conserved end residues are part of each CDR3. Each record gives: V gene, clone size, D gene, J gene, CDR3 DNA, CDR3 protein. The D gene is left open where the match is weak. Clone size appears in some rows only: once, few, many, or a class for an expanded clone.

v_gene: TRBV7-2
abundance: NA
d_gene: NA
j_gene: TRBJ2-1
CDR3nt: TGTGCCAGCAGCTTAGTGGGGGCCCTCAGCTCCTACAATGAGCAGTTCTTC
CDR3aa: CASSLVGALSSYNEQFF

v_gene: TRBV19
abundance: NA
d_gene: TRBD1
j_gene: TRBJ2-1
CDR3nt: TGTGCCAGTAGTCGACAGGGGGCCGGCAATGAGCAGTTCTTC
CDR3aa: CASSRQGAGNEQFF

v_gene: TRBV7-2
abundance: NA
d_gene: TRBD1
j_gene: TRBJ1-4
CDR3nt: TGTGCCAGCAGCCCCCGGACAGGGAATGAAAAACTGTTTTTT
CDR3aa: CASSPRTGNEKLFF

v_gene: TRBV4-1
abundance: NA
d_gene: NA
j_gene: TRBJ1-4
CDR3nt: TGCGCCAGCAGCCAAGAATCACCCCGCGCGGCTGAAAAACTGTTTTTT
CDR3aa: CASSQESPRAAEKLFF

v_gene: TRBV4-3
abundance: NA
d_gene: TRBD1
j_gene: TRBJ1-4
CDR3nt: TGCGCCAGCAGCCAAGATACACAGGGGGTTAGGGAAAAACTGTTTTTT
CDR3aa: CASSQDTQGVREKLFF

v_gene: TRBV14
abundance: NA
d_gene: NA
j_gene: TRBJ2-3
CDR3nt: TGTGCCAGCAGCCGGGCCCTTACCAGCACAGATACGCAGTATTTT
CDR3aa: CASSRALTSTDTQYF

v_gene: TRBV7-7
abundance: NA
d_gene: NA
j_gene: TRBJ1-1
CDR3nt: TGTGCCAGCAGCCAAGATGCGGACACTGAAGCTTTCTTT
CDR3aa: CASSQDADTEAFF

v_gene: TRBV18
abundance: NA
d_gene: NA
j_gene: TRBJ2-1
CDR3nt: TGTGCCAGCTCACCGGTGGCGGAGGGTGAGCAGTTCTTC
CDR3aa: CASSPVAEGEQFF

v_gene: TRBV6-6
abundance: NA
d_gene: NA
j_gene: TRBJ2-4
CDR3nt: TGTGCCAGCAATTCAGGGTCCCCAAACATTCAGTACTTC
CDR3aa: CASNSGSPNIQYF

v_gene: TRBV28
abundance: NA
d_gene: NA
j_gene: TRBJ2-7
CDR3nt: TGTGCCAGCAGCCCCACAGGTTTCTCCTACGAGCAGTACTTC
CDR3aa: CASSPTGFSYEQYF

v_gene: TRBV10-3
abundance: NA
d_gene: TRBD2
j_gene: TRBJ2-2
CDR3nt: TGTGCCATCAGTGAATTGGGGGGGATGACGAACACCGGGGAGCTGTTTTTT
CDR3aa: CAISELGGMTNTGELFF

v_gene: TRBV5-4
abundance: NA
d_gene: TRBD2
j_gene: TRBJ2-3
CDR3nt: TGTGCCAGCAGCTTAGTCCGGGGGGGGGACACAGATACGCAGTATTTT
CDR3aa: CASSLVRGGDTDTQYF

v_gene: TRBV12-5
abundance: NA
d_gene: TRBD2
j_gene: TRBJ2-1
CDR3nt: TGTGCTAGTGGTTTGGGTCTAGCGGGAGGAGGTGAGCAGTTCTTC
CDR3aa: CASGLGLAGGGEQFF

v_gene: TRBV7-2
abundance: NA
d_gene: TRBD1
j_gene: TRBJ2-5
CDR3nt: TGTGCCAGCAGCTTAGGTTCGGGACAGGGGATTGAGACCCAGTACTTC
CDR3aa: CASSLGSGQGIETQYF

v_gene: TRBV2
abundance: NA
d_gene: NA
j_gene: TRBJ2-7
CDR3nt: TGTGCCAGCAGACGCGGTCGACAGGATTGGCAGTACTTC
CDR3aa: CASRRGRQDWQYF

v_gene: TRBV5-1
abundance: once
d_gene: NA
j_gene: TRBJ2-5
CDR3nt: TGCGCCAGCAGCTGGGGCGGAGAAGAGACCCAGTACTTC
CDR3aa: CASSWGGEETQYF

v_gene: TRBV27
abundance: NA
d_gene: TRBD1
j_gene: TRBJ2-2
CDR3nt: TGTGCCAGTACCTGGACAGGGATTGCCGGGGAGCTGTTTTTT
CDR3aa: CASTWTGIAGELFF

v_gene: TRBV29-1
abundance: few
d_gene: NA
j_gene: TRBJ1-1
CDR3nt: TGCAGCGCCTTCTCGGGCACTGAAGCTTTCTTT
CDR3aa: CSAFSGTEAFF

v_gene: TRBV6-4
abundance: NA
d_gene: TRBD2
j_gene: TRBJ2-2
CDR3nt: TGTGCCAGCAGTCATCTAGCGGGATTCACCGGGGAGCTGTTTTTT
CDR3aa: CASSHLAGFTGELFF

v_gene: TRBV2
abundance: NA
d_gene: TRBD1
j_gene: TRBJ2-2
CDR3nt: TGTGCCAGCAGCGGGGACAGGGGGGCCACCGGGGAGCTGTTTTTT
CDR3aa: CASSGDRGATGELFF

v_gene: TRBV4-1
abundance: NA
d_gene: TRBD1
j_gene: TRBJ2-7
CDR3nt: TGCGCCAGCAGCCAAGATAGGTGGACAGGGGCCTACGAGCAGTACTTC
CDR3aa: CASSQDRWTGAYEQYF

v_gene: TRBV5-1
abundance: NA
d_gene: NA
j_gene: TRBJ1-1
CDR3nt: TGCGCCAGCAGCTTACAGGGGAACACTGAAGCTTTCTTT
CDR3aa: CASSLQGNTEAFF

v_gene: TRBV18
abundance: few
d_gene: NA
j_gene: TRBJ1-1
CDR3nt: TGTGCCAGCTCACCAAATTCACAGGCGGACACTGAAGCTTTCTTT
CDR3aa: CASSPNSQADTEAFF

v_gene: TRBV10-3
abundance: NA
d_gene: TRBD2
j_gene: TRBJ2-2
CDR3nt: TGTGCCACCGCGGGACTAGCCGGGGAGCTGTTTTTT
CDR3aa: CATAGLAGELFF

v_gene: TRBV7-2
abundance: NA
d_gene: TRBD1
j_gene: TRBJ1-2
CDR3nt: TGTGCCAGCAGCTTAGCGCCCGGACAGGTTGGTGACTACACCTTC
CDR3aa: CASSLAPGQVGDYTF

v_gene: TRBV19
abundance: NA
d_gene: TRBD2
j_gene: TRBJ2-1
CDR3nt: TGTGCCAGTAGTATATTAGCGGGAGCGCCAATTTACAATGAGCAGTTCTTC
CDR3aa: CASSILAGAPIYNEQFF

v_gene: TRBV28
abundance: NA
d_gene: NA
j_gene: TRBJ2-4
CDR3nt: TGTGCCAGCAGTTTACAGGGGGGAGACATTCAGTACTTC
CDR3aa: CASSLQGGDIQYF

v_gene: TRBV20-1
abundance: NA
d_gene: NA
j_gene: TRBJ1-1
CDR3nt: TGCAGTGCTCACGGGAGAGAAGCTTTCTTT
CDR3aa: CSAHGREAFF

v_gene: TRBV29-1
abundance: NA
d_gene: TRBD1
j_gene: TRBJ1-2
CDR3nt: TGCAGCGTTATTTCAGGGGGCTATGGCTACACCTTC
CDR3aa: CSVISGGYGYTF

v_gene: TRBV7-9
abundance: NA
d_gene: NA
j_gene: TRBJ2-1
CDR3nt: TGTGCCAGCAGCGGGGGGGGCGGAGTCTCCTACAATGAGCAGTTCTTC
CDR3aa: CASSGGGGVSYNEQFF

v_gene: TRBV9
abundance: NA
d_gene: TRBD2
j_gene: TRBJ2-3
CDR3nt: TGTGCCAGCAGCCTATCGACTAGCGGGACCCGCGGGGAGACGCAGTATTTT
CDR3aa: CASSLSTSGTRGETQYF

v_gene: TRBV7-2
abundance: once
d_gene: NA
j_gene: TRBJ2-5
CDR3nt: TGTGCCAGCAGCTGGGGGGGGCAGCAAGAGACCCAGTACTTC
CDR3aa: CASSWGGQQETQYF